The 12 T cell receptor beta chains in this list originate from one sample, sequenced in a study of a mutant IDH1 vaccine in newly diagnosed glioma. Indicated time point: week 11, during vaccination. All doses held 300 ug of mutant IDH1 20-mer peptide, with topical imiquimod. Profiling relied on immunoSEQ multiplex PCR, and the TCRdb table lists in-frame clones only, not all of them. Of some 26,000 clones in the sample, about 70% were seen once. No antigen is known for these receptors. The sequences come from peripheral blood mononuclear cells (PBMCs), collected from a glioma patient whose treatment included an IDH1 peptide vaccine. These receptor sequences come from a man between 18 and 35 years old with glioma. Some clones in this sample may be carry-over from other donors' samples.

The CDR3 sequence: CASSQTRETQYF. CDR3 nucleotides: TGTGCCAGCAGTCAGACACGGGAGACCCAGTACTTC. The chain employs TRBV5-6 and TRBJ2-5; D remains unclear. The CDR3 spans 12 residues. V lost 5 bases and J lost 5, with 10 bases in between. CDR1 SGHDT and CDR2 YYEEEE come from the germline V gene.

The chain uses TRBV19 and TRBJ2-1; weak D call: TRBD2 (6 bases). The CDR3 sequence is 16 residues long. Trimming took off 3 bases at V and 7 bases at J, with 19 bases between the two ends. In germline, CDR1 is LNHDA, CDR2 SQIVND (reference sequence). The CDR3: CASSIIAWGGENEQFF. CDR3 bases: TGTGCCAGTAGTATCATTGCTTGGGGAGGCGAGAATGAGCAGTTCTTC.

The genes are TRBV5-5 and TRBJ1-1, with a tentative D call TRBD1 (5 bases). CDR3 length: 14 residues. V lost 4 bases to trimming and J lost 0 bases, with 10 bases between them. Germline V gene sequence: CDR1 SGHKS, CDR2 YYEKEE (reference sequence). The CDR3: CASSRDRLNTEAFF. DNA for the CDR3: TGTGCCAGCAGCCGGGACCGGCTGAACACTGAAGCTTTCTTT. The variable domain in full, completed from reference TRBV5-5 and TRBJ1-1, reads DAGVTQSPTHLIKTRGQQVTLRCSPISGHKSVSWYQQVLGQGPQFIFQYYEKEERGRGNFPDRFSARQFPNYSSELNVNALLLGDSALYLCASSRDRLNTEAFFGQGTRLTVV.

This chain connects TRBV7-9 to TRBJ2-2; no reliable D call. V lost 3 bases, J lost 0 bases, and 8 bases lay in between. This CDR3 contains 15 residues. Germline CDR1 is SEHNR and CDR2 is FQNEAQ (reference sequence). Here the CDR3 DNA reads TGTGCCAGCAGCTTGATGCGATCGAACACCGGGGAGCTGTTTTTT. As protein: CASSLMRSNTGELFF.

The V gene is TRBV28, the J gene TRBJ2-2; D is uncertain. Trimming took off 5 bases at V and 6 bases at J, with 10 bases between the two ends. Germline V lookup: CDR1 MDHEN, CDR2 SYDVKM. There are 13 residues in the CDR3. Written as DNA, the CDR3 is TGTGCCAGCAGTCCTCCCCCCCCCGGGGAGCTGTTTTTT. It yields the protein CASSPPPPGELFF.

The table lists this clone with a few counts. The V and J genes are TRBV19 and TRBJ1-1; no clear D gene. This CDR3 comprises 15 residues. V was clipped by 3 bases and J by 0 bases, with 11 bases between them. Germline-derived CDR1 and CDR2 are LNHDA and SQIVND (reference sequence). In nucleotides, the CDR3 is TGTGCCAGTAGTATTTTCGGCAGCATGAACACTGAAGCTTTCTTT. Encoded protein: CASSIFGSMNTEAFF.

This clone was counted between two and nine times. This sequence joins TRBV2 and TRBJ2-1; the match to TRBD2 covers 8 bases. The CDR3 runs to 12 residues. Unmatched junction bases numbered 8, after V lost 6 bases and J lost 13 bases. From germline, CDR1 is SNHLY and CDR2 FYNNEI. The chain's CDR3 is CASSRTSRSQFF. CDR3 in DNA: TGTGCCAGCAGCAGGACTAGCCGGAGCCAGTTCTTC.

The V call is TRBV15, the J call TRBJ1-2; 8 bases map to TRBD1. CDR3 length: 14 amino acids. Germline values: CDR1 LNHNV, CDR2 YYDKDF (reference sequence). J gave up 5 bases and V 5 bases, and 7 bases lay outside the gene matches. The CDR3 region has the DNA TGTGCCACCAGCGAAAGGACAGGGAGATATGGCTACACCTTC. Amino acid sequence: CATSERTGRYGYTF.

Written as DNA, the CDR3 is TGTGCCAGCAGGCAACTAGCGGATTCGGGCAATGAGCAGTTCTTC. This gives the protein CASRQLADSGNEQFF. The chain combines TRBV6-4 with TRBJ2-1, with 8 bases fitting TRBD2. The CDR3 is made up of 15 amino acids. Germline-derived CDR1 and CDR2 are MRHNA and SNTAGT. V lost 6 bases and J lost 6; bases outside the gene matches: 10.

The V call is TRBV6-5, the J call TRBJ1-2; D possibly corresponds to TRBD1 (5 bases). The germline V gene encodes CDR1 MNHEY and CDR2 SVGAGI. The CDR3 sequence is 13 residues long. The V and J ends lost 7 bases and 6 bases respectively, with 15 bases between them. CDR3 sequence reads: CASIYPGGNGYTF. The DNA for the CDR3 is TGTGCCAGCATCTACCCCGGGGGGAATGGCTACACCTTC.

There are a few counts of this clone. CDR3 residues: CASSPRQGNQPQHF. In nucleotides, the CDR3 is TGTGCCAGCTCACCCCGACAGGGCAATCAGCCCCAGCATTTT. The chain carries TRBV18 and TRBJ1-5, with D possibly being TRBD1 (6 bases). The CDR3 spans 14 residues. The germline V gene has CDR1 KGHSH and CDR2 LQKENI. Trimming took 3 bases from V and 2 from J, leaving 8 bases between them.

The chain recombines TRBV14 with TRBJ2-7; D remains unclear. V gave up 1 base and J gave up 2 bases, with 6 bases separating them. The germline CDR1 and CDR2 sequences are SGHDN and FVKESK. This CDR3 has 13 amino acids. CDR3 in DNA: TGTGCCAGCAGCCAAGGATTTCCCTACGAGCAGTACTTC. This translates into CASSQGFPYEQYF. The full variable domain, its missing parts supplied by reference TRBV14 and TRBJ2-7, is EAGVTQFPSHSVIEKGQTVTLRCDPISGHDNLYWYRRVMGKEIKFLLHFVKESKQDESGMPNNRFLAERTGGTYSTLKVQPAELEDSGVYFCASSQGFPYEQYFGPGTRLTVT.